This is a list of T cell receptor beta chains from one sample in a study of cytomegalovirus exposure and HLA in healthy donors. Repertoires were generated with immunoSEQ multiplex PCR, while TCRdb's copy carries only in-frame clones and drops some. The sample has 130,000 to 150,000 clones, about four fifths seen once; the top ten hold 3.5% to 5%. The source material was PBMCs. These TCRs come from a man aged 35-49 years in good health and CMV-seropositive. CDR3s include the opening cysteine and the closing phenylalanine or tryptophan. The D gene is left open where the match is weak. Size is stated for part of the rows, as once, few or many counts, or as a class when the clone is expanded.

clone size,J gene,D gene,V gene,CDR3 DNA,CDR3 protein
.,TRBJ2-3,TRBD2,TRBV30,TGTGCCTGGAAACCCACTAGCGGGTACACAGATACGCAGTATTTT,CAWKPTSGYTDTQYF
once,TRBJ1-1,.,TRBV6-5,TGTGCCAGCAGTCGAGGGCCCGTCTCTGAAGCTTTCTTT,CASSRGPVSEAFF
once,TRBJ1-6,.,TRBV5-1,TGCGCCAGCAGCTTGCAGGGCGGGGGCAATTCACCCCTCCACTTT,CASSLQGGGNSPLHF
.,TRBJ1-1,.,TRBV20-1,TGCAGTGCTAGACGGGTAACTGAAGCTTTCTTT,CSARRVTEAFF
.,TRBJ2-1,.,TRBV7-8,TGTGCCAGCAGCCCCCCCCGGTACAATGAGCAGTTCTTC,CASSPPRYNEQFF
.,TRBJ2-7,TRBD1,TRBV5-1,TGCGCCAGCAGCTACTCGACAGGGCTCTCCTACGAGCAGTACTTC,CASSYSTGLSYEQYF
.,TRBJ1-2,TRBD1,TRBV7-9,TGTGCCAGCAGCTTAAGTTACTCCAGGGGGCTTGGAGGCTACACCTTC,CASSLSYSRGLGGYTF
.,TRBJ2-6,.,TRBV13,TGTGCCAGCAGCTTCCGGGACAATGGGGCCAACGTCCTGACTTTC,CASSFRDNGANVLTF
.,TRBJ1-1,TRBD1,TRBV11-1,TGTGCCAGCAGCTTAGTTGGGAGGACAGGGAAGGCCGAAGCTTTCTTT,CASSLVGRTGKAEAFF
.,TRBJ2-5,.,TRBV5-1,TGCGCCAGCAGCAGCAGGCGGGGGCCAATGTCTAGGGAGACCCAGTACTTC,CASSSRRGPMSRETQYF
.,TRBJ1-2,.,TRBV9,TGTGCCAGCAGCGTAGGAAGTGGGGGCCAGTCGGCCTATGGCTACACTTTC,CASSVGSGGQSAYGYTF
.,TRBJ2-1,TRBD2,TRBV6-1,TGTGCCAGCAGTGAAGCGGGAGGGCCGTACAATGAGCAGTTCTTC,CASSEAGGPYNEQFF
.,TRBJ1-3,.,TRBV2,TGTGCCAGCAGTGGGACCAGGGTCTCTGGAAACACCATATATTTT,CASSGTRVSGNTIYF
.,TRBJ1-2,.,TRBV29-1,TGCAGCGTTGGGGCGGGGATCCATGGCTACACCTTC,CSVGAGIHGYTF
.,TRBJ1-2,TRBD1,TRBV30,TGTGCCTGGAGCCGGGACAGTAACTATGGCTACACCTTC,CAWSRDSNYGYTF
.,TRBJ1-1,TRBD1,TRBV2,TGTGCCAGCAGTTACAGGGGCTTGAACACTGAAGCTTTCTTT,CASSYRGLNTEAFF
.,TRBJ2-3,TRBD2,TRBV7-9,TGTGCCAGCAGCTTAGCGGTCAGAGCGGGAGGGCTTTATTTT,CASSLAVRAGGLYF
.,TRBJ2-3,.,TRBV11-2,TGTGCCAGCAGCTTAGCTCTAGCAGCTCTCCCAGATACGCAGTATTTT,CASSLALAALPDTQYF
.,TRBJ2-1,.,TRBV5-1,TGCGCCAGCAGCTTGGTGGGCACGAGCTCCTACAATGAGCAGTTCTTC,CASSLVGTSSYNEQFF
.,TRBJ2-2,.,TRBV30,TGTGCCTGGGCCGGAGGGCCAGGGACCGGGGAGCTGTTTTTT,CAWAGGPGTGELFF
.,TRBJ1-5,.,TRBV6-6,TGTGCCAGCAGTTATATGGAAGGGGATCAGCCCCAGCATTTT,CASSYMEGDQPQHF
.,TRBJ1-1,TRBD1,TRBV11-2,TGTGCCAGCAGCTTACTTAGGACAGGGGGCACTGAAGCTTTCTTT,CASSLLRTGGTEAFF
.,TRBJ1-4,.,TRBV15,TGTGCCACCAGCAGAAGGACAGCAACTAATGAAAAACTGTTTTTT,CATSRRTATNEKLFF
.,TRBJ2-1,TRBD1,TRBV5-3,TGTGCCAGAAGCTTGGAGGGACAGGGTTACAATGAGCAGTTCTTC,CARSLEGQGYNEQFF
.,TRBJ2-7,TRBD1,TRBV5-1,TGCGCCAGCAGACAAGGACAGGGTCACGGCGAGCAGTACTTC,CASRQGQGHGEQYF
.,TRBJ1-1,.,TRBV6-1,TGTGCCAGCAGTGTGGACATGAACACTGAAGCTTTCTTT,CASSVDMNTEAFF
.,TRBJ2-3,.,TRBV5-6,TGTGCCAGCAGTTTAAACACAGATACGCAGTATTTT,CASSLNTDTQYF
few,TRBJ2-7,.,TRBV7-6,TGTGCCAGCAGCCGAGTTGGCTCCTACGAGCAGTACTTC,CASSRVGSYEQYF
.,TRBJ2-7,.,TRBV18,TGTGCCAGCTCCCGAGTAGGGACACAACCCTCCTACGAGCAGTACTTC,CASSRVGTQPSYEQYF
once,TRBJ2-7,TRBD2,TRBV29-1,TGCAGCGTTCCCGGGAAAGCGGGAGGGTCGCGGGAGCAGTACTTC,CSVPGKAGGSREQYF
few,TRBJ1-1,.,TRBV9,TGTGCCAGCAGCGTAGGATCAGGGGCCACTGAAGCTTTCTTT,CASSVGSGATEAFF
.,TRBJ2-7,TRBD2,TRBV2,TGTGCCAGCAGGATGATTTCTAGCGGCATCTACGAGCAGTACTTC,CASRMISSGIYEQYF
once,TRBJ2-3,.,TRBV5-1,TGCGCCAGCAGCTTGCCGATGAGAGATACGCAGTATTTT,CASSLPMRDTQYF
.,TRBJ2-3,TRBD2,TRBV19,TGTGCCAGTAGTACCCCCCCCCGGGGGAGGGACACAGATACGCAGTATTTT,CASSTPPRGRDTDTQYF
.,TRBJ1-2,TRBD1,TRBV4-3,TGCGCCAGCAGCCAATTAGACCAGGGGGCAAGGGGCTACACCTTC,CASSQLDQGARGYTF
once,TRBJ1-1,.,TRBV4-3,TGCGCCAGCAGCCAAGAACGTATGGGGAGGCAAGCTTTCTTT,CASSQERMGRQAFF
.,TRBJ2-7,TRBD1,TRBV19,TGTGCCAGTAGTAGTCAGGGGGCCATTTCCTACGAGCAGTACTTC,CASSSQGAISYEQYF
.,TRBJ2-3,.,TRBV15,TGTGCCACCAGCAGAGTCCATAGAGATACGCAGTATTTT,CATSRVHRDTQYF
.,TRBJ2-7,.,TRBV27,TGTGCCAGCAGTTTATCGGGCAGCTACGAGCAGTACTTC,CASSLSGSYEQYF
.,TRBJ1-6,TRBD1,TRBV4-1,TGCGCCAGCAGCCACATCGTCGGACAGGAATATAATTCACCCCTCCACTTT,CASSHIVGQEYNSPLHF
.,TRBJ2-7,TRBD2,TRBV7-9,TGTGCCAGCAGGGGCGGTGCGGGGGGCTACGAGCAGTACTTC,CASRGGAGGYEQYF
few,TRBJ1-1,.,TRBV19,TGTGCCAGTACCCCGGACAGCCTTTACACTGAAGCTTTCTTT,CASTPDSLYTEAFF
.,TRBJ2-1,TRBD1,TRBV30,TGTGCCTGGAGTGTAGGGACAGTCAATGAGCAGTTCTTC,CAWSVGTVNEQFF
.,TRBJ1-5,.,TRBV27,TGTGCCAGCAGTTTTGTGCAGTCTAGCAATCAGCCCCAGCATTTT,CASSFVQSSNQPQHF
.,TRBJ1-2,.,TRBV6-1,TGTGCCAGCAGTGAAGAACTTCATCATTCTAACTATGGCTACACCTTC,CASSEELHHSNYGYTF
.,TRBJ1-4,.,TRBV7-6,TGTGCCAGCAGCCGGAGGGATGCAACTAATGAAAAACTGTTTTTT,CASSRRDATNEKLFF
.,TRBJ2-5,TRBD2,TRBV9,TGTGCCAGCAGCGTGGGAGCGGGGACTCAAGAGACCCAGTACTTC,CASSVGAGTQETQYF
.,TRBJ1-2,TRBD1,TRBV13,TGTGCCAGCAGCTCGACAGGGCATGGCTACACCTTC,CASSSTGHGYTF
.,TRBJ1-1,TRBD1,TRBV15,TGTGCCACCAGTAGGGACAGGGCCCACACTGAAGCTTTCTTT,CATSRDRAHTEAFF
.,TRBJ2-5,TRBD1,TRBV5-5,TGTGCCAGCCGGGGACAGGTTAGACGGGGAGAGACCCAGTACTTC,CASRGQVRRGETQYF
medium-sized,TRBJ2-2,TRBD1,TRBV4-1,TGCGCCAGCAGCCAAGATACAGGACAGGGGCTCACCGGGGAGCTGTTTTTT,CASSQDTGQGLTGELFF
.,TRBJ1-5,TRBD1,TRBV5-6,TGTGCCAGCAGCTTGGGGGCCGGGACAGCTAATCAGCCCCAGCATTTT,CASSLGAGTANQPQHF